This TCR beta chain was identified in a study of regulatory T cells in long-lasting Graves disease. Trimming took off 5 bases at V and 4 bases at J, with 6 bases between the two ends. This CDR3 spans 12 amino acids. Germline V CDR1 and CDR2: LNHNV, YYDKDF (reference sequence). CDR3 regions were amplified by Arm-PCR using iRepertoire HTBI primers to build TCR beta libraries. From the multiplex PCR reads, TCRdb called clonotypes with MiXCR, one entry per CDR3 protein. This sample carries around 450,000 distinct CDR3 sequences, about 15% of them seen once, and the ten largest clones take 7.8%. Worth noting for this clonotype: Antigen specificity is unknown.

Study outcomes and limitations: Authors noted too few samples as a limitation. The persistent group shared 2,500 to 3,000 public clonotypes, more than the approximately 1,000 shared by new patients.

Regarding time point: newly diagnosed GD, antithyroid drugs for less than 3 months. Scientists built the TCR library using RNA that was extracted from PBMCs. Another study also made use of these data, one on T cells in Graves' hyperthyroidism and ophthalmopathy. That publication notes: Patients aged 18 to 65 had newly diagnosed hyperthyroidism lasting under 2 months. Through a model of 13 V-J features, ophthalmopathy was separated from stable hyperthyroidism.

The chain employs TRBV15 and TRBJ1-5; maybe TRBD1 (5 bases). This sequence originates from a woman between 40 and 50 years old with Graves disease. Sequenced material: peripheral blood mononuclear cells (PBMCs), taken at new diagnosis, from a patient treated with antithyroid drugs. The CDR3 spells CATSSGNQPQHF. The DNA of the CDR3 is TGTGCCACCAGCTCAGGGAATCAGCCCCAGCATTTT.